These T cell receptor beta chains were read from a single sample in a study of T cell responses to AZD1222 COVID-19 vaccine. The data were produced by immunoSEQ multiplex PCR, yet TCRdb's version contains in-frame clones alone and is incomplete. The sample lists some 90,000 clones; approximately 89% were seen once. Sample: peripheral blood, taken on day 0 of MenACWY control vaccination. The receptors originated from an adult in good health. Both conserved end residues are part of each CDR3. The D gene is left open where the match is weak. Not all rows give a size; the values are once, few, many and, for expanded clones, a class.

D: .; size: .; V: TRBV7-7; J: TRBJ1-2; DNA: TGTGCTAGCAGCCCGGGGCGGGACCCTAACTATGGCTACACCTTC; CDR3: CASSPGRDPNYGYTF
D: TRBD1; size: .; V: TRBV5-1; J: TRBJ1-2; DNA: TGCGCCAGCAGCTTGGGGGGCACGGGACAGGGCGCCTATGGCTACACCTTC; CDR3: CASSLGGTGQGAYGYTF
D: .; size: once; V: TRBV19; J: TRBJ2-3; DNA: TGTGCCAGTAGTATGGGACCCCAGGGTTCCGGAGATACGCAGTATTTT; CDR3: CASSMGPQGSGDTQYF
D: .; size: .; V: TRBV11-2; J: TRBJ2-1; DNA: TGTGCCAGCAGCTTAGACAGGGTACAGTATGAGCAGTTCTTC; CDR3: CASSLDRVQYEQFF
D: TRBD1; size: .; V: TRBV28; J: TRBJ1-4; DNA: TGTGCCAGCAGTTTATTATTTCCAGGGGGACGAGAAAAACTGTTTTTT; CDR3: CASSLLFPGGREKLFF
D: .; size: .; V: TRBV4-2; J: TRBJ1-2; DNA: TGTGCCAGCAGCCAAGAGGGGGGACAACTTTTCTATGGCTACACCTTC; CDR3: CASSQEGGQLFYGYTF
D: .; size: .; V: TRBV7-9; J: TRBJ1-1; DNA: TGTGCCAGCAGCAGATCACCGAACACTGAAGCTTTCTTT; CDR3: CASSRSPNTEAFF
D: TRBD1; size: .; V: TRBV9; J: TRBJ1-1; DNA: TGTGCCAGCAGCGCCCAGGGGGAAGGAGCTGAAGCTTTCTTT; CDR3: CASSAQGEGAEAFF
D: .; size: few; V: TRBV11-3; J: TRBJ2-7; DNA: TGTGCCAGCAGCTTAGGCGGCAGGGCTGGGGAGCAGTACTTC; CDR3: CASSLGGRAGEQYF
D: .; size: once; V: TRBV9; J: TRBJ1-3; DNA: TGTGCCAGCAGCCCAACAGTAAACACCATATATTTT; CDR3: CASSPTVNTIYF
D: .; size: .; V: TRBV6-5; J: TRBJ1-2; DNA: TGTGCCAGCACCGATTTTGGAGATGGCTACACCTTC; CDR3: CASTDFGDGYTF
D: .; size: few; V: TRBV2; J: TRBJ1-4; DNA: TGTGCCAGCAGCCCCGGGTTCAATGAAAAACTGTTTTTT; CDR3: CASSPGFNEKLFF
D: TRBD1; size: .; V: TRBV28; J: TRBJ1-4; DNA: TGTGCCAGCAGCCGGACAGGGGCCGTTGAAAAACTGTTTTTT; CDR3: CASSRTGAVEKLFF
D: .; size: .; V: TRBV28; J: TRBJ1-1; DNA: TGTGCCAGTAGACAAGGAGGAGAACAAATTGAAGCTTTCTTT; CDR3: CASRQGGEQIEAFF
D: TRBD1; size: few; V: TRBV6-6; J: TRBJ1-6; DNA: TGTGCCAGCAGTCGTACAGGGGGCAGTACTTCCTCCTATAATTCACCCCTCCACTTT; CDR3: CASSRTGGSTSSYNSPLHF
D: .; size: .; V: TRBV11-2; J: TRBJ2-5; DNA: TGTGCCAGCAGCTCAGCGGTGATACAAGAGACCCAGTACTTC; CDR3: CASSSAVIQETQYF
D: .; size: .; V: TRBV18; J: TRBJ1-2; DNA: TGTGCCAGCTCACCACCGAGTTCCTATGGCTACACCTTC; CDR3: CASSPPSSYGYTF
D: TRBD1; size: .; V: TRBV15; J: TRBJ1-2; DNA: TGTGCCACCAGCCACGCGGACAGGGAATATGGCTACACCTTC; CDR3: CATSHADREYGYTF
D: .; size: .; V: TRBV7-2; J: TRBJ1-5; DNA: TGTGCCAGCAGCCCCCAAGCTCAAGCCCAGCCCCAGCATTTT; CDR3: CASSPQAQAQPQHF
D: .; size: .; V: TRBV6-5; J: TRBJ2-3; DNA: TGTGCCAGCAGGGCGGGGGATACGCAGTATTTT; CDR3: CASRAGDTQYF
D: .; size: .; V: TRBV28; J: TRBJ2-7; DNA: TGTGCCAGCGAGCGGGCCTCCTACGAGCAGTACTTC; CDR3: CASERASYEQYF
D: TRBD2; size: .; V: TRBV10-1; J: TRBJ2-3; DNA: TGCGCCAGCACCTACTCGCGGGGGGCCCCCGGGGATACGCAGTATTTT; CDR3: CASTYSRGAPGDTQYF
D: .; size: .; V: TRBV7-9; J: TRBJ1-4; DNA: TGTGCCAGCAGCTTAGGCGGCCAGGGAGCTAATGAAAAACTGTTTTTT; CDR3: CASSLGGQGANEKLFF
D: TRBD1; size: once; V: TRBV7-9; J: TRBJ1-4; DNA: TGTGCCAGCAGCTTAGGGAACAGGGGTGTCACAACTAATGAAAAACTGTTTTTT; CDR3: CASSLGNRGVTTNEKLFF
D: TRBD1; size: .; V: TRBV27; J: TRBJ1-5; DNA: TGTGCCAGCAGTCCAAGGACAGGGGGTTTCAATCAGCCCCAGCATTTT; CDR3: CASSPRTGGFNQPQHF
D: .; size: once; V: TRBV4-1; J: TRBJ2-7; DNA: TGCGCCAGCAGCCAATCCGATTCCTACGAGCAGTACTTC; CDR3: CASSQSDSYEQYF
D: .; size: .; V: TRBV2; J: TRBJ2-7; DNA: TGTGCCAGCGGGGGGACCTACCCGGGTTCGGAGCAGTACTTC; CDR3: CASGGTYPGSEQYF
D: .; size: .; V: TRBV24-1; J: TRBJ1-2; DNA: TGTGCCACCAGTTCGACAGCCAACTATGGCTACACCTTC; CDR3: CATSSTANYGYTF
D: TRBD1; size: .; V: TRBV24-1; J: TRBJ2-1; DNA: TGTGCCACCAGTGATCCTTCAGGGGGCAATACCAATGAGCAGTTCTTC; CDR3: CATSDPSGGNTNEQFF
D: .; size: .; V: TRBV2; J: TRBJ2-5; DNA: TGTGCCAGCAGACAGGGTGGAGAGACCCAGTACTTC; CDR3: CASRQGGETQYF
D: .; size: .; V: TRBV12-5; J: TRBJ1-1; DNA: TGTGCTAGTGGTTGGGTTGGTTCTGAAGCTTTCTTT; CDR3: CASGWVGSEAFF
D: TRBD1; size: .; V: TRBV11-2; J: TRBJ1-6; DNA: TGTGCCAGCAGCTCTAATGGACAGGGAAATTCACCCCTCCACTTT; CDR3: CASSSNGQGNSPLHF
D: .; size: once; V: TRBV7-3; J: TRBJ1-5; DNA: TGTGCCAGCAGCTTAGGCAGGGGCCAGCCCCAGCATTTT; CDR3: CASSLGRGQPQHF
D: TRBD1; size: .; V: TRBV4-2; J: TRBJ1-4; DNA: TGTGCCAGCAGACAAATACAGGGGGCGTCTGAAAAACTGTTTTTT; CDR3: CASRQIQGASEKLFF
D: TRBD1; size: few; V: TRBV6-2/TRBV6-3; J: TRBJ1-5; DNA: TGTGCCAGCAGTTATAGGGGGCAAGGCAATCAGCCCCAGCATTTT; CDR3: CASSYRGQGNQPQHF